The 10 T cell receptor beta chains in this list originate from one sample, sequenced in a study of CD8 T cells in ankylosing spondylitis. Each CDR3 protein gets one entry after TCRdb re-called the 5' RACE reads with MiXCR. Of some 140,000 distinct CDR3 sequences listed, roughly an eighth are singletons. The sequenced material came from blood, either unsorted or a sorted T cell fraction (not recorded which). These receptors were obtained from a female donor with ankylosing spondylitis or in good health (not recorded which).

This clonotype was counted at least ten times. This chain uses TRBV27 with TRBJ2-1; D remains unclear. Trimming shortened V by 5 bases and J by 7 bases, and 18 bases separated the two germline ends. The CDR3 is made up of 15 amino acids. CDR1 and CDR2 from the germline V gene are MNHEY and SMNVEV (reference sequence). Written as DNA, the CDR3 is TGTGCCAGCAGTCCCCGGGTGTTGGTTGGGAATGAGCAGTTCTTC. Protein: CASSPRVLVGNEQFF.

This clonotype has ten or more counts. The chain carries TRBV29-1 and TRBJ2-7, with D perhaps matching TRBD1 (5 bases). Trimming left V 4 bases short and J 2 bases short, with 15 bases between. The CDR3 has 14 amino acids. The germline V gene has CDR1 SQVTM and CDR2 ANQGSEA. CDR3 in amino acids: CSVAPDSDAYEQYF. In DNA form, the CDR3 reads TGCAGCGTTGCCCCCGACAGTGACGCCTACGAGCAGTACTTC.

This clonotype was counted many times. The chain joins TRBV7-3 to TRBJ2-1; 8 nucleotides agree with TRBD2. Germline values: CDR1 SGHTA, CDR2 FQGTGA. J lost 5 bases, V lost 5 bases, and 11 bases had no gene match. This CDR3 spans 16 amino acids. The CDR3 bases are TGTGCCAGCAGCCCCGGTGGCGGACTAGCAAACAATGAGCAGTTCTTC. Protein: CASSPGGGLANNEQFF.

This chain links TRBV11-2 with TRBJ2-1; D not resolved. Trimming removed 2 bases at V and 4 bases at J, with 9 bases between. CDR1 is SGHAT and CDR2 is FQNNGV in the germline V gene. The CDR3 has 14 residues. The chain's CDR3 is CASSLSPDYNEQFF. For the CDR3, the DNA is TGTGCCAGCAGCTTATCACCGGATTACAATGAGCAGTTCTTC.

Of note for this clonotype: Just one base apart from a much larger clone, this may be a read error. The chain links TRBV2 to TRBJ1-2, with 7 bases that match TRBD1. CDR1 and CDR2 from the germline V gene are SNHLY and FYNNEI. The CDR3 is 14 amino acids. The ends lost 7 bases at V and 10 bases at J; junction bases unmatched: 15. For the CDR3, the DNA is TGTGCCAGCACTAGCACAGGGGAAAATCGTGACTACACCTTC. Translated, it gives CASTSTGENRDYTF.

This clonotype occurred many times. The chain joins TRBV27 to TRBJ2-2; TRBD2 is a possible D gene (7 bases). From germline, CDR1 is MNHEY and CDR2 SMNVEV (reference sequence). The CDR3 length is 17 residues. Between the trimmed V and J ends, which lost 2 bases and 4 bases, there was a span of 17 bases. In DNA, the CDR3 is TGTGCCAGCAGTTTACGACAAGGGGGGACTACCACCGGGGAGCTGTTTTTT. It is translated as CASSLRQGGTTTGELFF.

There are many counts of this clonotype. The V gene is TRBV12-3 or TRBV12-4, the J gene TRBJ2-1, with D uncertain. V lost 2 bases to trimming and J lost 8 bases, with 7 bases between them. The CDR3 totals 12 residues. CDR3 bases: TGTGCCAGCAGTTTAAATCTTTATGAGCAGTTCTTC. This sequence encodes CASSLNLYEQFF.

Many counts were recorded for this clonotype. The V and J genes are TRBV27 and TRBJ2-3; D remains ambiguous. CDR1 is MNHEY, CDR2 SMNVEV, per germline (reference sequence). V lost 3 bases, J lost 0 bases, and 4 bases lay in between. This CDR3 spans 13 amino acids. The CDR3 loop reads CASSFVSTDTQYF. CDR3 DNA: TGTGCCAGCAGTTTTGTGAGCACAGATACGCAGTATTTT.

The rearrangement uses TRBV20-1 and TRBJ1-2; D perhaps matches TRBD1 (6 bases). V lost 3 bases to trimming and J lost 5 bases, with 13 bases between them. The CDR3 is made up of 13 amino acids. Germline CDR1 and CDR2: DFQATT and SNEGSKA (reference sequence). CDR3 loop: CSASSGGGYGYTF. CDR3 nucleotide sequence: TGCAGTGCTAGTTCGGGGGGCGGGTATGGCTACACCTTC.

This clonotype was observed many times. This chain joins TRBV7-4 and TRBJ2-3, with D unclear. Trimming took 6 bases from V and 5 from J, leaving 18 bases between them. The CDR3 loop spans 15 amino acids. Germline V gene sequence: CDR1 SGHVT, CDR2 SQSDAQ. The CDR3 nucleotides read TGTGCCAGCAGTTCGGCGCCCTCGGAGAGAGATACGCAGTATTTT. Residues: CASSSAPSERDTQYF. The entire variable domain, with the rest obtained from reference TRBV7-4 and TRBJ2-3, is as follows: GAGVSQSPRYKVAKRGRDVALRCDSISGHVTLYWYRQTLGQGSEVLTYSQSDAQRDKSGRPSGRFSAERPERSVSTLKIQRTEQGDSAVYLCASSSAPSERDTQYFGPGTRLTVL.